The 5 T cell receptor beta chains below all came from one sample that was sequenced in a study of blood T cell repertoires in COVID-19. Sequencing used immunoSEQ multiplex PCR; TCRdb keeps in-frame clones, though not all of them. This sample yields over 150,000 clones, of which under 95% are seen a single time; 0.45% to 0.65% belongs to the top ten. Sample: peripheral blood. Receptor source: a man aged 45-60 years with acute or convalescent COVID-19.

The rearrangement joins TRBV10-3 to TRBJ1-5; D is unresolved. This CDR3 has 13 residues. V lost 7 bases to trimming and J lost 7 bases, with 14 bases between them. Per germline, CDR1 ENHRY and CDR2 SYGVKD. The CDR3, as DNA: TGTGCCATCAAAGACCGGGATAGCCAGCCCCAGCATTTT. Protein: CAIKDRDSQPQHF.

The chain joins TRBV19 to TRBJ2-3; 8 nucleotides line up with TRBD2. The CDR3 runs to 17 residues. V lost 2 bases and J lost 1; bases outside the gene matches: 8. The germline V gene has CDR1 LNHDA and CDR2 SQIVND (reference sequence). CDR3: CASSINLAGFRTDTQYF. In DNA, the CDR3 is TGTGCCAGTAGTATAAATCTAGCGGGTTTTCGCACAGATACGCAGTATTTT.

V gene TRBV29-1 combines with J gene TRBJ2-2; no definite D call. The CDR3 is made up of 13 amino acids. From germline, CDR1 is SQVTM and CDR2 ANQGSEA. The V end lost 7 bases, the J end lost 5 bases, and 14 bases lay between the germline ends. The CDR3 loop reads CSGRSVGTGELFF. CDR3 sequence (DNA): TGCAGCGGGCGGTCCGTCGGGACCGGGGAGCTGTTTTTT.

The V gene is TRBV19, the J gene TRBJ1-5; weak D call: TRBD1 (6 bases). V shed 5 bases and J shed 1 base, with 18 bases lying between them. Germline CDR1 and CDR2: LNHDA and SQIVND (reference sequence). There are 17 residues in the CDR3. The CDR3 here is CASSARWPGTSNQPQHF. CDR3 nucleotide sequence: TGTGCCAGTAGTGCCCGGTGGCCCGGGACAAGCAATCAGCCCCAGCATTTT.

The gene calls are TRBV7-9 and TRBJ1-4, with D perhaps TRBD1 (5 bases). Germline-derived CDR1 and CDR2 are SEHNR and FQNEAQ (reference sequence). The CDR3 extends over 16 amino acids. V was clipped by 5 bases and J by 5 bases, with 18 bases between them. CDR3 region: CASSRAGGAPNEKLFF. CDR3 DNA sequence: TGTGCCAGCAGCCGGGCTGGTGGGGCGCCCAATGAAAAACTGTTTTTT.